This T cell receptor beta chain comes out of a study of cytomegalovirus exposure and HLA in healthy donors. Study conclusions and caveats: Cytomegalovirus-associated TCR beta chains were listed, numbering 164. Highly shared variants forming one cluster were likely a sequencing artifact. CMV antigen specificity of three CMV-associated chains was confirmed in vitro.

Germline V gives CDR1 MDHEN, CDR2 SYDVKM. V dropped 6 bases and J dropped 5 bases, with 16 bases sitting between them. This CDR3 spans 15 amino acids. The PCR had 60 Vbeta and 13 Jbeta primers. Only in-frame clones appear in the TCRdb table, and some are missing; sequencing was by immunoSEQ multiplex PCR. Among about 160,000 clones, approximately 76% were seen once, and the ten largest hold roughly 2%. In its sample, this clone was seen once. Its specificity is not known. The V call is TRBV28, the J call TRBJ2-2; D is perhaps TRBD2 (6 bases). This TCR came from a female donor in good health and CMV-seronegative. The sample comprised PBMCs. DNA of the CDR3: TGTGCCAGCAGGTGGGCGGGACTGCCGACCGGGGAGCTGTTTTTT. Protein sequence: CASRWAGLPTGELFF.